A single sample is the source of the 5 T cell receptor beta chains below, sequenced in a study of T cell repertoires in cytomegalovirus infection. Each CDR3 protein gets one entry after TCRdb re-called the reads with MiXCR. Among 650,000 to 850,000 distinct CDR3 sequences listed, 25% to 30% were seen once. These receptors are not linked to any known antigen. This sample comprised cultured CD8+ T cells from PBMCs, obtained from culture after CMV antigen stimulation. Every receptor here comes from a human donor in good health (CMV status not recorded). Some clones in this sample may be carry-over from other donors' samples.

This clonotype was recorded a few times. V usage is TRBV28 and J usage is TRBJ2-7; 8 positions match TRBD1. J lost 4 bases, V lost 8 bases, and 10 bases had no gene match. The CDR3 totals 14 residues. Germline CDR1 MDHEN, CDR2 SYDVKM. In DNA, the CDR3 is TGTGCCAGCGGAAGACAGGGGACGGGGTACGAGCAGTACGTC. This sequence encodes CASGRQGTGYEQYV.

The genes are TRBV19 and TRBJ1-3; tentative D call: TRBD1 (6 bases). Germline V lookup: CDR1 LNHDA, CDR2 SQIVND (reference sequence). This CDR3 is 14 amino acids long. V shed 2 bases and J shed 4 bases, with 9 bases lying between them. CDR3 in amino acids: CASSITGMGNTIYF. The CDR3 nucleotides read TGTGCCAGTAGTATAACAGGGATGGGAAACACCATATATTTT.

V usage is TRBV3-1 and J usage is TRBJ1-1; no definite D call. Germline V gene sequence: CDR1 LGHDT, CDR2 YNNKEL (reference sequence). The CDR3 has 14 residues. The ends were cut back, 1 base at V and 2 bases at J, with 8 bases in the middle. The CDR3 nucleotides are TGTGCCAGCAGCCAAGGCAAGGGAAACACTGAAGCTTTCTTT. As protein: CASSQGKGNTEAFF.

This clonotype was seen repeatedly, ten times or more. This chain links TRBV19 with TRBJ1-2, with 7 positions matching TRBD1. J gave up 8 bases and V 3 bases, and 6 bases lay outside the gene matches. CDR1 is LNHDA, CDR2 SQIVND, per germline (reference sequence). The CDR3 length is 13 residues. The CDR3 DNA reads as TGTGCCAGTAGTATTGGGCAGGGGGACGGCTACACCTTC. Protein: CASSIGQGDGYTF.

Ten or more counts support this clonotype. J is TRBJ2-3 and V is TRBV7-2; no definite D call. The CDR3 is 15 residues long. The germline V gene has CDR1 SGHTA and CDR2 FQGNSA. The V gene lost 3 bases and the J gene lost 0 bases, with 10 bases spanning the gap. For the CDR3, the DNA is TGTGCCAGCAGCTTTACGATGAGTAGCACAGATACGCAGTATTTT. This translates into CASSFTMSSTDTQYF.